The 4 T cell receptor beta chains in this list originate from one sample, sequenced in a study of long-term antiretroviral therapy in people with HIV. Version v3.0 of the immunoSEQ assay ran at survey level. The table came from immunoSEQ multiplex PCR; TCRdb's copy has only in-frame clones and leaves some out. The sample shows approximately 29,000 clones, roughly 90% of them seen only once. Sample: unsorted PBMCs, taken 0.5 years after starting antiretroviral therapy. These receptors were collected from a woman younger than 30 with HIV.

The CDR3, as DNA: TGTGCCAGCAGTGCCTCATTATCCAATCAGCCCCAGCATTTT. The encoded protein is CASSASLSNQPQHF. The chain combines TRBV6-6 with TRBJ1-5; D is ambiguous. V dropped 5 bases and J dropped 3 bases, with 11 bases sitting between them. The CDR3 covers 14 residues. In germline, CDR1 is MNHNY, CDR2 SVGAGI (reference sequence).

The rearrangement joins TRBV27 to TRBJ1-2; D is possibly TRBD1 (6 bases). The V gene lost 6 bases and the J gene lost 6 bases, with 14 bases spanning the gap. Per germline, CDR1 MNHEY and CDR2 SMNVEV (reference sequence). There are 13 residues in the CDR3. The CDR3 loop is CASRGHFRDGYTF. The CDR3 nucleotides are TGTGCCAGCAGGGGACACTTCAGGGATGGCTACACCTTC.

The chain uses TRBV6-5 and TRBJ2-7, with 7 bases that match TRBD2. The CDR3 spans 16 residues. The germline V gene encodes CDR1 MNHEY and CDR2 SVGAGI. Trimming removed 0 bases from V and 0 bases from J; junction bases left unmatched: 5. Here the CDR3 reads CASSYSFGRSSYEQYF. The CDR3 DNA reads as TGTGCCAGCAGTTACTCGTTCGGGAGGAGCTCCTACGAGCAGTACTTC.

The gene calls are TRBV18 and TRBJ1-2; D unresolved. CDR3 size: 13 residues. Germline loops: CDR1 KGHSH, CDR2 LQKENI. Trimming removed 5 bases at V and 8 bases at J, with 15 bases between. The CDR3 here is CASSLSSGEGYTF. The CDR3 DNA is TGTGCCAGCTCATTATCGTCGGGTGAGGGCTACACCTTC.